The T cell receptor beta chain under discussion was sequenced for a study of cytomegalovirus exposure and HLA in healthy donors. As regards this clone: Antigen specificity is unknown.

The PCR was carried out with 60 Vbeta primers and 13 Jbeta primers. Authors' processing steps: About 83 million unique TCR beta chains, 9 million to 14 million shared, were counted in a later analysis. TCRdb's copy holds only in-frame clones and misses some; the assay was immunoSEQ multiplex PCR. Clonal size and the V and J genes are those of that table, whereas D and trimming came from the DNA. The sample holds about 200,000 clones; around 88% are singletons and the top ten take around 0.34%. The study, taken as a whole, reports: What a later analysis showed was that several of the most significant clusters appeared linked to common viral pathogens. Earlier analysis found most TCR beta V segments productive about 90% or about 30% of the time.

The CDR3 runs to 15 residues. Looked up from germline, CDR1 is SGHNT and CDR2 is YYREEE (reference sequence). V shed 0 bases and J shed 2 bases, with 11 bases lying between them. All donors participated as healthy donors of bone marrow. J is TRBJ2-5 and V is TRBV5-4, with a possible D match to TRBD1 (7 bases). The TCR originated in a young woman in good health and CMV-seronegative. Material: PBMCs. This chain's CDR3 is CASSLAGGPQETQYF. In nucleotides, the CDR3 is TGTGCCAGCAGCTTGGCAGGGGGGCCTCAAGAGACCCAGTACTTC. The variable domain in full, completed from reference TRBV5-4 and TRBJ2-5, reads ETGVTQSPTHLIKTRGQQVTLRCSSQSGHNTVSWYQQALGQGPQFIFQYYREEENGRGNFPPRFSGLQFPNYSSELNVNALELDDSALYLCASSLAGGPQETQYFGPGTRLLVL.